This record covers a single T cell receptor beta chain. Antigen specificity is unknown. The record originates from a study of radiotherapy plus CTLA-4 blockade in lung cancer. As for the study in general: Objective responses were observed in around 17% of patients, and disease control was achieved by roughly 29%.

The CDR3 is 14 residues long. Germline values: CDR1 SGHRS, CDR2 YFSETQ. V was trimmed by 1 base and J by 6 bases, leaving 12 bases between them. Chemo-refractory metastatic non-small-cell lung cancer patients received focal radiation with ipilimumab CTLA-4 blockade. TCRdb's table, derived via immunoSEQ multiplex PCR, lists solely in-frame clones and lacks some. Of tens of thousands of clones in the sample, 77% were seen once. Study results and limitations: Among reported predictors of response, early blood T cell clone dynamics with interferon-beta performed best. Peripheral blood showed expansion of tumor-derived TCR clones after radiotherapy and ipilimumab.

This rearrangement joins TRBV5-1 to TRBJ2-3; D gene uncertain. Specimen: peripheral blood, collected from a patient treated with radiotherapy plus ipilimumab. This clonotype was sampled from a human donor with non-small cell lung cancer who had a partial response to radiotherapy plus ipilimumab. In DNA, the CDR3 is TGCGCCAGCAGCTTGCAGATACCTTCGGATACGCAGTATTTT. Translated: CASSLQIPSDTQYF.